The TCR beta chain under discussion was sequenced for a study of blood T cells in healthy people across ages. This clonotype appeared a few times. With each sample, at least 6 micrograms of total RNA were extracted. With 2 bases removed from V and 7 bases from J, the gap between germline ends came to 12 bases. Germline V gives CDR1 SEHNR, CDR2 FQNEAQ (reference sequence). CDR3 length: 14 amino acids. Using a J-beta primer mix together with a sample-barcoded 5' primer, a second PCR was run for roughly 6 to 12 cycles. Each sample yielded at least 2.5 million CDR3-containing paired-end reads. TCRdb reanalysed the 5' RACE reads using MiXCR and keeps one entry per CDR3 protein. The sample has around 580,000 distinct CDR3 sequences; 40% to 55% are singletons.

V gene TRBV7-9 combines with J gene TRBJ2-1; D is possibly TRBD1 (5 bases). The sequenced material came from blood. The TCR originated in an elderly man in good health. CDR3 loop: CASSLSGQSNEQFF. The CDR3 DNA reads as TGTGCCAGCAGCTTATCCGGACAATCAAATGAGCAGTTCTTC.